Each of the 32 T cell receptor beta chains below was sequenced from the same sample in a study of cytomegalovirus exposure and HLA in healthy donors. The PCR made use of 60 Vbeta and 13 Jbeta primers. Profiling relied on immunoSEQ multiplex PCR, and the TCRdb table lists in-frame clones only, not all of them. The table lists 150,000 or so clones, over 70% of them singletons. The source material was PBMCs. These receptors all stem from a woman aged 50 to 60 in good health and CMV-seropositive.

V is TRBV7-2 and J is TRBJ2-3; possible D gene TRBD1, 5 bases. The V gene lost 5 bases and the J gene lost 6 bases, with 18 bases spanning the gap. This CDR3 spans 15 amino acids. Germline loops: CDR1 SGHTA, CDR2 FQGNSA. CDR3 protein: CASSLGHPRVDTQYF. In nucleotides, the CDR3 is TGTGCCAGCAGCCTCGGTCACCCCAGGGTGGATACGCAGTATTTT.

This sequence joins TRBV6-5 and TRBJ2-1, with D perhaps TRBD2 (6 bases). Between the trimmed V and J ends, which lost 5 bases and 12 bases, there was a span of 23 bases. CDR3 length equals 15 residues. CDR1 is MNHEY, CDR2 SVGAGI, per germline. The CDR3 region has the DNA TGTGCCAGCAGTCGACCGGGACTCCCTCTTCAGGCGCAGTTCTTC. Translated, it gives CASSRPGLPLQAQFF.

This rearrangement joins TRBV14 to TRBJ2-7; 11 bases fit TRBD1. V trimming: 4 bases; J trimming: 4 bases; junction bases outside the gene matches: 12. This CDR3 is built from 17 residues. The germline V gene has CDR1 SGHDN and CDR2 FVKESK. CDR3 in DNA: TGTGCCAGCAGCCGATCGGACAGGGGGCTGTTTGGGTACGAGCAGTACTTC. Amino acid sequence: CASSRSDRGLFGYEQYF.

The chain has TRBV5-4 and TRBJ1-2, with a tentative D call TRBD1 (6 bases). The CDR3 covers 15 residues. Trimming pared 2 bases from V and 5 bases from J, leaving 16 bases between. From germline, CDR1 is SGHNT and CDR2 YYREEE (reference sequence). Here the CDR3 DNA reads TGTGCCAGCAGCTTTGGCACGGGTCAGGGGTATGGCTACACCTTC. This codes for CASSFGTGQGYGYTF.

This rearrangement joins TRBV27 to TRBJ1-2, with TRBD1 matching over 7 bases. CDR3 size: 15 residues. J was trimmed by 4 bases and V by 4 bases; bases with no gene match: 9. Germline values: CDR1 MNHEY, CDR2 SMNVEV (reference sequence). In nucleotides, the CDR3 is TGTGCCAGCAGTTCGCACAGGGGATCCCCCTATGGCTACACCTTC. Translation: CASSSHRGSPYGYTF.

There are a few counts of this clone. V usage is TRBV11-1 and J usage is TRBJ1-1; no clear D gene. Germline-derived CDR1 and CDR2 are SGHAT and FQDESV (reference sequence). This CDR3 comprises 14 residues. V was clipped by 3 bases and J by 6 bases, with 14 bases between them. The CDR3 nucleotides read TGTGCCAGCAGCTTGCGGTCCTCGGCCCCTGAAGCTTTCTTT. Translation gives CASSLRSSAPEAFF.

The V gene is TRBV7-2, the J gene TRBJ1-2; possibly TRBD1 for D (5 bases). CDR1 and CDR2 (germline): SGHTA, FQGNSA. Trimming shortened V by 6 bases and J by 0 bases, and 17 bases separated the two germline ends. The length of the CDR3 is 16 residues. The DNA for the CDR3 is TGTGCCAGCAGGACGGCAGACAGTCTGTCTAACTATGGCTACACCTTC. Its translation is CASRTADSLSNYGYTF.

The table lists this clone with a count of one. CDR3 sequence (DNA): TGTGCCAGTAGTACCCGGAGGCTCGACGGGAACACTGAAGCTTTCTTT. This sequence encodes CASSTRRLDGNTEAFF. This chain uses TRBV19 with TRBJ1-1; D unresolved. The CDR3 is 16 residues long. V was trimmed by 4 bases and J by 1 base, leaving 16 bases between them. CDR1 is LNHDA, CDR2 SQIVND, per germline (reference sequence).

V and J are TRBV7-2 and TRBJ1-2; 7 nucleotides align to TRBD1. There are 13 residues in the CDR3. The V segment lost 4 bases and the J segment 4 bases; nucleotides outside the gene matches: 3. Germline lookup yields CDR1 SGHTA and CDR2 FQGNSA. CDR3 coding DNA: TGTGCCAGCAGCTACAGGGGCCTCTATGGCTACACCTTC. Translating it yields CASSYRGLYGYTF.

Turning to this clone: A read error may account for a junction end that differs from germline. The rearrangement links TRBV30 to TRBJ2-6, with 8 nucleotides matching TRBD2. CDR3 size: 18 residues. The germline CDR1 and CDR2 sequences are GTSNPN and SVGIG (reference sequence). This CDR3 reads CAWSFGGAPGSGANGLTF. In nucleotides, the CDR3 is TGTGCCTGGAGTTTCGGGGGGGCTCCCGGCTCTGGGGCCAACGGCCTGACTTTC.

V and J are TRBV19 and TRBJ2-1; D possibly corresponds to TRBD2 (5 bases). V lost 0 bases and J lost 3, with 12 bases in between. This CDR3 has 16 residues. The germline V gene has CDR1 LNHDA and CDR2 SQIVND (reference sequence). The CDR3 is CASSIDREGYYNEQFF. The CDR3 nucleotides are TGTGCCAGTAGTATAGATCGGGAAGGCTACTACAATGAGCAGTTCTTC.

This clone was seen a handful of times. V gene TRBV4-1 combines with J gene TRBJ1-1; D not certain. CDR3 length: 15 amino acids. Germline CDR1 and CDR2: MGHRA and YSYEKL. V gave up 1 base and J gave up 3 bases, with 12 bases separating them. CDR3 bases: TGCGCCAGCAGCCAAGGCGGACTATGGGACACTGAAGCTTTCTTT. Translating gives CASSQGGLWDTEAFF.

V is TRBV11-2 and J is TRBJ2-7; 10 bases are shared with TRBD2. The CDR3 extends over 17 amino acids. The V gene's germline CDR1 is SGHAT and CDR2 FQNNGV. V dropped 1 base and J dropped 1; count of bases not matched to a gene: 7. Written as DNA, the CDR3 is TGTGCCAGCAGCTTAGTAGCGGGGGGTCCTAGTTCCTACGAGCAGTACTTC. Protein sequence: CASSLVAGGPSSYEQYF.

The CDR3 DNA sequence: TGCGCCAGCAGCCAAGAAGACAGGGGGAACACTGAAGCTTTCTTT. Translated: CASSQEDRGNTEAFF. The rearrangement uses TRBV4-1 and TRBJ1-1; 8 bases match TRBD1. The CDR3 totals 15 residues. Trimming cost V 0 bases and J 1 base; bases outside gene matches: 1. The germline CDR1 and CDR2 sequences are MGHRA and YSYEKL.

The rearrangement uses TRBV7-2 and TRBJ2-1; 10 nucleotides match TRBD2. With V trimmed by 4 bases and J by 7 bases, 10 bases remained unmatched. CDR1 is SGHTA, CDR2 FQGNSA, per germline. The CDR3 sequence is 16 residues long. The CDR3 DNA is TGTGCCAGCAGCTCCGACTCCAGCGGGGGGGCGAATGAGCAGTTCTTC. Its translation: CASSSDSSGGANEQFF.

The rearrangement joins TRBV13 to TRBJ1-1; 8 nucleotides match TRBD1. Trimming cost V 4 bases and J 1 base; bases outside gene matches: 8. The CDR3 runs to 16 residues. Germline CDR1 PRHDT, CDR2 FYEKMQ (reference sequence). The CDR3 protein is CASSSIRGPGNTEAFF. The CDR3 region has the DNA TGTGCCAGCAGCTCGATCAGGGGGCCGGGGAACACTGAAGCTTTCTTT.

This clone was seen more than once but under ten times. This sequence joins TRBV15 and TRBJ1-2, with a weak D call TRBD1 (6 bases). The V and J ends lost 1 base and 2 bases respectively, with 11 bases between them. Germline V gene sequence: CDR1 LNHNV, CDR2 YYDKDF (reference sequence). This CDR3 is 15 amino acids long. CDR3 region: CATSRAYDRNYGYTF. The CDR3 DNA reads as TGTGCCACCAGCAGAGCGTACGACAGGAACTATGGCTACACCTTC.

The chain combines TRBV27 with TRBJ1-1; 8 nucleotides line up with TRBD1. Germline assignment: CDR1 MNHEY and CDR2 SMNVEV (reference sequence). After removal of 6 bases from V and 6 bases from J, the junction contained 6 bases not matched to a gene. The CDR3 runs to 13 residues. The CDR3 spells CASRGDRTPEAFF. The CDR3 coding sequence is TGTGCCAGCAGGGGGGACAGGACCCCTGAAGCTTTCTTT.

Notes on this clone: Other DNA sequences in this sample translate to the same CDR3. The chain has TRBV6-4 and TRBJ2-7; 8 bases are a match to TRBD1. CDR1 and CDR2 from the germline V gene are MRHNA and SNTAGT. This CDR3 has 18 amino acids. V was clipped by 6 bases and J by 1 base; unmatched bases: 17. The CDR3 sequence is CASRTGTGSLCGSYEQYF. The CDR3 region has the DNA TGTGCCAGCAGAACCGGGACAGGCTCATTATGCGGGTCCTACGAGCAGTACTTC.

The chain is built from TRBV7-9 and TRBJ2-7; D gene uncertain. Per the germline V gene, CDR1 is SEHNR and CDR2 is FQNEAQ (reference sequence). Trimming took 5 bases from V and 4 from J, leaving 6 bases between them. The CDR3 runs to 11 residues. Written as DNA, the CDR3 is TGTGCCAGCAGCCTCTATTACGAGCAGTACTTC. Translating it yields CASSLYYEQYF.

CDR3 sequence: CASSPPVNRDTQYF. The DNA of the CDR3 is TGTGCCAGCTCACCACCGGTAAACCGGGATACGCAGTATTTT. The chain uses TRBV18 and TRBJ2-3, with D unresolved. CDR3 size: 14 residues. Germline values: CDR1 KGHSH, CDR2 LQKENI. The V and J ends lost 0 bases and 6 bases respectively, with 10 bases between them. The whole variable domain, filled in from reference TRBV18 and TRBJ2-3, reads NAGVMQNPRHLVRRRGQEARLRCSPMKGHSHVYWYRQLPEEGLKFMVYLQKENIIDESGMPKERFSAEFPKEGPSILRIQQVVRGDSAAYFCASSPPVNRDTQYFGPGTRLTVL.

This chain links TRBV5-1 with TRBJ1-1; D perhaps matches TRBD1 (6 bases). Per the germline V gene, CDR1 is SGHRS and CDR2 is YFSETQ. This CDR3 comprises 17 residues. V was trimmed by 4 bases and J by 0 bases, leaving 19 bases between them. The CDR3 coding sequence is TGCGCCAGCAGCGGGGGGGCGACCGGGCGAATGAACACTGAAGCTTTCTTT. The encoded protein is CASSGGATGRMNTEAFF.

The table lists this clone with a count of one. This rearrangement joins TRBV27 to TRBJ1-5, with 7 bases matching TRBD1. Germline assignment: CDR1 MNHEY and CDR2 SMNVEV (reference sequence). The V gene end was trimmed by 4 bases and the J gene end by 11 bases; junction bases not matched to a gene: 11. The CDR3 spans 14 residues. The CDR3 region has the DNA TGTGCCAGCAGTTCCCCGGACAGGCCCGGGGCCCAGCATTTT. Amino acid sequence: CASSSPDRPGAQHF.

V is TRBV11-3 and J is TRBJ1-2; D is possibly TRBD1 (5 bases). V lost 3 bases and J lost 4, with 12 bases in between. Germline CDR1 is SGHNT and CDR2 is YENEEA. The length of the CDR3 is 14 residues. The CDR3 here is CASSFDDSVYGYTF. The CDR3 DNA follows: TGTGCCAGCAGCTTTGATGACAGTGTCTATGGCTACACCTTC.

The chain is built from TRBV19 and TRBJ2-2; 14 bases fit TRBD2. V shed 6 bases and J 4 bases; nucleotides not matched to a gene: 7. CDR3 length: 17 amino acids. Germline V lookup: CDR1 LNHDA, CDR2 SQIVND (reference sequence). Here the CDR3 DNA reads TGTGCCAGTAGCCCCCCGGGACTAGCGGGGGTCACCGGGGAGCTGTTTTTT. This codes for CASSPPGLAGVTGELFF.

The chain couples TRBV7-9 to TRBJ1-1; D gene unclear. V lost 1 base and J 5 bases, leaving 14 bases between the germline ends. CDR1 and CDR2 (germline): SEHNR, FQNEAQ (reference sequence). CDR3 length: 15 residues. This CDR3 is CASSLVRGVGTEAFF. DNA for the CDR3: TGTGCCAGCAGCTTAGTGCGGGGAGTTGGGACTGAAGCTTTCTTT. Filled out from reference TRBV7-9 and TRBJ1-1, the complete variable domain reads DTGVSQNPRHKITKRGQNVTFRCDPISEHNRLYWYRQTLGQGPEFLTYFQNEAQLEKSRLLSDRFSAERPKGSFSTLEIQRTEQGDSAMYLCASSLVRGVGTEAFFGQGTRLTVV.

The chain is built from TRBV18 and TRBJ2-2; D gene uncertain. Germline lookup yields CDR1 KGHSH and CDR2 LQKENI. The CDR3 loop spans 15 amino acids. V lost 3 bases, J lost 4 bases, and 12 bases lay in between. As DNA, the CDR3 is TGTGCCAGCTCACCGGAGAACGACCCCACCGGGGAGCTGTTTTTT. It yields the protein CASSPENDPTGELFF. Complete variable domain (other parts from reference TRBV18 and TRBJ2-2): NAGVMQNPRHLVRRRGQEARLRCSPMKGHSHVYWYRQLPEEGLKFMVYLQKENIIDESGMPKERFSAEFPKEGPSILRIQQVVRGDSAAYFCASSPENDPTGELFFGEGSRLTVL.

CDR3 residues: CASSPPRTGELFF. The CDR3 DNA follows: TGTGCCAGCAGCCCCCCCCGCACCGGGGAGCTGTTTTTT. The chain is built from TRBV9 and TRBJ2-2; D is uncertain. Germline V gene lookup returns CDR1 SGDLS and CDR2 YYNGEE. Trimming pared 4 bases from V and 4 bases from J, leaving 8 bases between. The CDR3 covers 13 residues.

The V call is TRBV7-8, the J call TRBJ1-4, with 7 bases identical to TRBD1. This CDR3 has 16 residues. V trimming: 4 bases; J trimming: 3 bases; junction bases outside the gene matches: 8. CDR1 and CDR2 from the germline V gene are SGHVS and FQNEAQ. CDR3 DNA sequence: TGTGCCAGCAGCTCAATGGGCACAGGGGCTAATGAAAAACTGTTTTTT. Amino acids: CASSSMGTGANEKLFF.

There are a few counts of this clone. V usage is TRBV11-2 and J usage is TRBJ1-1; 9 nucleotides match TRBD1. The CDR3 has 15 amino acids. Germline CDR1 is SGHAT and CDR2 is FQNNGV. J was trimmed by 0 bases and V by 5 bases; bases with no gene match: 4. CDR3 loop: CASSTDRGLNTEAFF. Written as DNA, the CDR3 is TGTGCCAGCAGCACGGACAGGGGCTTGAACACTGAAGCTTTCTTT.

The V and J genes are TRBV7-8 and TRBJ1-5, with no clear D. The length of the CDR3 is 16 residues. In germline, CDR1 is SGHVS, CDR2 FQNEAQ. The V end lost 8 bases, the J end lost 2 bases, and 19 bases lay between the germline ends. In nucleotides, the CDR3 is TGTGCCAGCTCGCACGGGTCACGGCGCGGCAATCAGCCCCAGCATTTT. This gives the protein CASSHGSRRGNQPQHF.

This chain joins TRBV10-3 and TRBJ1-2; D is perhaps TRBD1 (5 bases). This CDR3 comprises 15 residues. CDR1 is ENHRY, CDR2 SYGVKD, per germline. Trimming pared 3 bases from V and 3 bases from J, leaving 14 bases between. As DNA, the CDR3 is TGTGCCATCAGTGATTGGGCAGGGTTAGACTATGGCTACACCTTC. Protein product: CAISDWAGLDYGYTF.